Below, 8 T cell receptor beta chains from the same sample are listed, as sequenced in a study of T-cell reconstitution after alpha-beta-depleted transplantation in children. A TCRbeta library incorporating unique molecular identifiers was prepared. TCRdb reanalysed the PCR reads using MiXCR and keeps one entry per CDR3 protein. The data show about 240,000 distinct CDR3 sequences, more than 10% seen once. This specimen was PBMCs from the stem cell graft donor, taken from the stem cell graft. The receptors shown here come from a human donor who donated a stem cell graft to a child with acute lymphoblastic leukemia.

This clonotype appeared many times. The CDR3 DNA is TGTGCCAGCACCGGGACAGGGTTCAATGAGCAGTTCTTC. Its translation is CASTGTGFNEQFF. The chain is built from TRBV12-3 or TRBV12-4 and TRBJ2-1; TRBD1 matches at 9 bases. Trimming cost V 7 bases and J 6 bases; bases outside gene matches: 4. The CDR3 has 13 residues.

This clonotype was seen many times. The J gene is TRBJ1-1, the V gene TRBV18; D gene unclear. Trimming left V 3 bases short and J 4 bases short, with 15 bases between. The CDR3 contains 15 residues. Germline CDR1 KGHSH, CDR2 LQKENI. DNA for the CDR3: TGTGCCAGCTCACCCGTAGGCAAAATTGCCACTGAAGCTTTCTTT. It encodes CASSPVGKIATEAFF.

This clonotype occurred many times. The chain employs TRBV6-5 and TRBJ1-1; D may be TRBD1 (6 bases). From germline, CDR1 is MNHEY and CDR2 SVGAGI. Trimming removed 0 bases at V and 7 bases at J, with 15 bases between. The CDR3 sequence is 15 residues long. As DNA, the CDR3 is TGTGCCAGCAGTTACTCGTACAGGGCGTATGGTGAAGCTTTCTTT. Protein product: CASSYSYRAYGEAFF.

V is TRBV6-2 or TRBV6-3 and J is TRBJ2-1; D unresolved. There are 13 residues in the CDR3. Trimming pared 8 bases from V and 9 bases from J, leaving 17 bases between. Germline V gene data show CDR1 as MNHEY and CDR2 as SVGEGT. CDR3 protein: CASSITDSGEQFF. The CDR3 DNA reads TGTGCCAGCTCGATTACAGATAGTGGTGAGCAGTTCTTC.

The gene calls are TRBV20-1 and TRBJ2-3; D is possibly TRBD1 (6 bases). CDR1 is DFQATT, CDR2 SNEGSKA, per germline (reference sequence). Trimming removed 3 bases at V and 5 bases at J, with 21 bases between. CDR3 length equals 16 residues. The CDR3 spells CSASAVEARGGDTQYF. The DNA for the CDR3 is TGCAGTGCTAGTGCCGTTGAGGCCAGGGGTGGAGATACGCAGTATTTT.

This clonotype was counted many times. The chain couples TRBV20-1 to TRBJ2-2; 9 bases match TRBD1. Germline CDR1 reads DFQATT; CDR2 reads SNEGSKA (reference sequence). The CDR3 contains 14 residues. Trimming at V came to 5 bases and at J to 5 bases, leaving 6 bases not matched to a gene. CDR3 nucleotides: TGCAGTGCTCCGGGACAGGGAGGTACCGGGGAGCTGTTTTTT. It translates to CSAPGQGGTGELFF.

This clonotype was observed at least ten times. The chain links TRBV27 to TRBJ2-3; perhaps TRBD1 as D (6 bases). Germline CDR1 and CDR2: MNHEY and SMNVEV (reference sequence). Trimming took off 8 bases at V and 0 bases at J, with 15 bases between the two ends. The CDR3 consists of 15 residues. Here the CDR3 DNA reads TGTGCCAGCCGCCTTGGGGGCCGAAGCACAGATACGCAGTATTTT. Its translation: CASRLGGRSTDTQYF.

This clonotype has a count of ten or more. The chain uses TRBV18 and TRBJ2-1; the D call may be TRBD1 or TRBD2 (5 bases each). Per the germline V gene, CDR1 is KGHSH and CDR2 is LQKENI. Trimming removed 4 bases from V and 8 bases from J, with 9 bases in between. The CDR3 contains 12 residues. The CDR3 sequence: CASSLSGHEQFF. The CDR3 nucleotides are TGTGCCAGCTCACTCTCGGGACATGAGCAGTTCTTC.